This T cell receptor (beta chain) is drawn from a study of blood T cell repertoires in COVID-19. Profiling relied on immunoSEQ multiplex PCR, and the TCRdb table lists in-frame clones only, not all of them. This repertoire shows 250,000 to 350,000 clones, roughly 86% found once; its top ten account for about 1%. This CDR3 has 11 amino acids. V was shortened by 4 bases and J by 4 bases, with 8 bases between the two germline ends. Germline assignment: CDR1 DFQATT and CDR2 SNEGSKA (reference sequence). The sequence came from a woman aged 25 to 39 who had recovered from COVID-19. This rearrangement joins TRBV20-1 to TRBJ2-7; D call uncertain. The sample comprised PBMCs or T cells enriched from blood (not recorded which). The CDR3 coding sequence is TGCAGTGCTAAGTACAGATACGAGCAGTACTTC. This sequence encodes CSAKYRYEQYF.